This is a list of T cell receptor beta chains from one sample in a study of T-cell memory formation after mild COVID-19. TCRdb fed the 5' RACE reads into MiXCR, producing one record per CDR3 protein. The sample has 450,000 or so distinct CDR3 sequences; more than 20% are singletons. What was sequenced was PBMCs or a T cell subset sorted from them (not recorded which). The receptors derive from an adult woman who had mild COVID-19 (a few samples of this study predate the infection). Cell type and time point are not known. Each CDR3 is given with its conserved first and last residue. Each record gives: D gene, V gene, clone size, J gene, CDR3 DNA, CDR3 protein. The D gene is left open where the match is weak. The size of a clone is reported for some rows only, either as once, few or many, or as a class for expanded clones.

D gene: -
V gene: TRBV18
clone size: -
J gene: TRBJ2-3
CDR3 DNA: TGTGCCAGCTCACCGGCAGTTTCTGTAGATACGCAGTATTTT
CDR3 protein: CASSPAVSVDTQYF

D gene: TRBD2
V gene: TRBV20-1
clone size: -
J gene: TRBJ2-5
CDR3 DNA: TGCAGTGCTAGCGGGGGGGAAGAGACCCAGTACTTC
CDR3 protein: CSASGGEETQYF

D gene: -
V gene: TRBV12-3/TRBV12-4
clone size: few
J gene: TRBJ2-7
CDR3 DNA: TGTGCCAGCAGTTTCGGAGAACTTACAACCTACGAGCAGTACTTC
CDR3 protein: CASSFGELTTYEQYF

D gene: -
V gene: TRBV20-1
clone size: -
J gene: TRBJ1-5
CDR3 DNA: TGCAGTGCTAACCTGGGACCGCGTAATCAGCCCCAGCATTTT
CDR3 protein: CSANLGPRNQPQHF

D gene: TRBD2
V gene: TRBV7-8
clone size: -
J gene: TRBJ2-4
CDR3 DNA: TGTGCCAGCAGCTCTAGCGGGGGGGCGGTATCCAAAAACATTCAGTACTTC
CDR3 protein: CASSSSGGAVSKNIQYF

D gene: TRBD2
V gene: TRBV6-2/TRBV6-3
clone size: many
J gene: TRBJ2-1
CDR3 DNA: TGTGCCAGCAGTTCAAACTACTTTCTGGGGGGGTCCTACAATGAGCAGTTCTTC
CDR3 protein: CASSSNYFLGGSYNEQFF

D gene: TRBD2
V gene: TRBV20-1
clone size: -
J gene: TRBJ2-7
CDR3 DNA: TGCAGTGCTAGAGATAGCGGGAGGAACTACGAGCAGTACTTC
CDR3 protein: CSARDSGRNYEQYF

D gene: -
V gene: TRBV4-2
clone size: -
J gene: TRBJ2-1
CDR3 DNA: TGTGCCAGCAGCCAAGATGTCTATGAGCAGTTCTTC
CDR3 protein: CASSQDVYEQFF

D gene: -
V gene: TRBV15
clone size: -
J gene: TRBJ2-5
CDR3 DNA: TGTGCCACCAGCCTGAAACCACCGGCTCTGCAAGAGACCCAGTACTTC
CDR3 protein: CATSLKPPALQETQYF

D gene: -
V gene: TRBV7-2
clone size: once
J gene: TRBJ2-4
CDR3 DNA: TGTGCCAGCAGCTTAGTCGCAGGCTCTAGAAACATTCAGTACTTC
CDR3 protein: CASSLVAGSRNIQYF

D gene: -
V gene: TRBV7-9
clone size: few
J gene: TRBJ1-1
CDR3 DNA: TGTGCCAGCAGCTTATCTCCCATGAACACTGAAGCTTTCTTT
CDR3 protein: CASSLSPMNTEAFF

D gene: -
V gene: TRBV4-1
clone size: -
J gene: TRBJ1-5
CDR3 DNA: TGCGCCAGCAGCCAAGGTCTCAGAGATAGCAATCAGCCCCAGCATTTT
CDR3 protein: CASSQGLRDSNQPQHF

D gene: -
V gene: TRBV6-5
clone size: few
J gene: TRBJ1-1
CDR3 DNA: TGTGCCAGCAGTTACGGCTCCCAGGGACCGAACACTGAAGCTTTCTTT
CDR3 protein: CASSYGSQGPNTEAFF

D gene: TRBD2
V gene: TRBV7-2
clone size: few
J gene: TRBJ2-1
CDR3 DNA: TGTGCCAGCAGCCGATCCGGGACTAGGATGAGGGGGGTGTACAATGAGCAGTTCTTC
CDR3 protein: CASSRSGTRMRGVYNEQFF

D gene: TRBD1
V gene: TRBV6-4
clone size: -
J gene: TRBJ2-3
CDR3 DNA: TGTGCCAGCAGCAGACAGGGGTCCACAGATACGCAGTATTTT
CDR3 protein: CASSRQGSTDTQYF

D gene: -
V gene: TRBV19
clone size: -
J gene: TRBJ1-1
CDR3 DNA: TGTGCCAGTATCGGGACGGACGCCTCGAACACTGAAGCTTTCTTT
CDR3 protein: CASIGTDASNTEAFF

D gene: -
V gene: TRBV20-1
clone size: -
J gene: TRBJ1-2
CDR3 DNA: TGCAGTGCTAGAGACCCGCGAACATCGAAGTATGGCTACACCTTC
CDR3 protein: CSARDPRTSKYGYTF

D gene: TRBD2
V gene: TRBV7-7
clone size: few
J gene: TRBJ2-3
CDR3 DNA: TGTGCCAGCAGCTCGGGGGGGGCCCACACAGATACGCAGTATTTT
CDR3 protein: CASSSGGAHTDTQYF

D gene: -
V gene: TRBV20-1
clone size: -
J gene: TRBJ2-7
CDR3 DNA: TGCAGTGCTAGAGTAGACAGATCCTACGAGCAGTACTTC
CDR3 protein: CSARVDRSYEQYF

D gene: -
V gene: TRBV9
clone size: -
J gene: TRBJ1-1
CDR3 DNA: TGTGCCAGCAGCGTAGAGGCCGGGGGGACTGAAGCTTTCTTT
CDR3 protein: CASSVEAGGTEAFF

D gene: TRBD2
V gene: TRBV6-6
clone size: -
J gene: TRBJ2-3
CDR3 DNA: TGTGCCAGCAGTTATCTAGCGGGGGGCACAGATACGCAGTATTTT
CDR3 protein: CASSYLAGGTDTQYF

D gene: -
V gene: TRBV18
clone size: -
J gene: TRBJ2-7
CDR3 DNA: TGTGCCAGCTCAAGCCAAGGACAGACCTACGAGCAGTACTTC
CDR3 protein: CASSSQGQTYEQYF

D gene: -
V gene: TRBV20-1
clone size: -
J gene: TRBJ1-1
CDR3 DNA: TGCAGTGCTAGAAAGGGAGTGGTGAACACTGAAGCTTTCTTT
CDR3 protein: CSARKGVVNTEAFF

D gene: -
V gene: TRBV7-8
clone size: -
J gene: TRBJ2-1
CDR3 DNA: TGTGCCAGCAGCTTAATCCCGCGGAGTGGCCATGAGCAGTTCTTC
CDR3 protein: CASSLIPRSGHEQFF

D gene: -
V gene: TRBV7-9
clone size: few
J gene: TRBJ2-5
CDR3 DNA: TGTGCCAGCAGCAACCGGGACCAAGAGACCCAGTACTTC
CDR3 protein: CASSNRDQETQYF

D gene: -
V gene: TRBV7-3
clone size: -
J gene: TRBJ2-1
CDR3 DNA: TGTGCCAGCAGCTTAGATGGGGGGCTTTTTCGACCGGACATCAATGAGCAGTTCTTC
CDR3 protein: CASSLDGGLFRPDINEQFF

D gene: -
V gene: TRBV20-1
clone size: -
J gene: TRBJ1-5
CDR3 DNA: TGCAGTGCTATCCCCGAGGCAGGGCACCTTCAGCCCCAGCATTTT
CDR3 protein: CSAIPEAGHLQPQHF

D gene: TRBD2
V gene: TRBV20-1
clone size: few
J gene: TRBJ2-1
CDR3 DNA: TGCAGTGCCTCGGGACTAGCGGGAAACAATGAGCAGTTCTTC
CDR3 protein: CSASGLAGNNEQFF

D gene: -
V gene: TRBV20-1
clone size: few
J gene: TRBJ1-2
CDR3 DNA: TGCAGTGCTAGAGTTCAGGGTCTTCTAGGCTACACCTTC
CDR3 protein: CSARVQGLLGYTF

D gene: TRBD1
V gene: TRBV10-3
clone size: -
J gene: TRBJ2-3
CDR3 DNA: TGTGCCATCAGTGTTTTACCCGACAGGGGGCGAGCAGATACGCAGTATTTT
CDR3 protein: CAISVLPDRGRADTQYF

D gene: TRBD1
V gene: TRBV18
clone size: -
J gene: TRBJ1-5
CDR3 DNA: TGTGCCAGCTCACAAGTCGGACAGGGGATGAGTCAGCCCCAGCATTTT
CDR3 protein: CASSQVGQGMSQPQHF

D gene: -
V gene: TRBV6-1
clone size: -
J gene: TRBJ1-5
CDR3 DNA: TGTGCCAGCAGTGCCCCGACCCGGGCGGGTGATCAGCCCCAGCATTTT
CDR3 protein: CASSAPTRAGDQPQHF

D gene: -
V gene: TRBV7-2
clone size: once
J gene: TRBJ1-3
CDR3 DNA: TGTGCCAGCAGCTTAGATTTCAGTTCTGGAAACACCATATATTTT
CDR3 protein: CASSLDFSSGNTIYF

D gene: -
V gene: TRBV24-1
clone size: -
J gene: TRBJ1-5
CDR3 DNA: TGTGCCACCAGTGATTTGCTGAGCAATCAGCCCCAGCATTTT
CDR3 protein: CATSDLLSNQPQHF

D gene: TRBD1
V gene: TRBV11-3
clone size: -
J gene: TRBJ1-1
CDR3 DNA: TGTGCCAGCAGCCTGACAGGGGTAATGAACACTGAAGCTTTCTTT
CDR3 protein: CASSLTGVMNTEAFF

D gene: -
V gene: TRBV21-1
clone size: few
J gene: TRBJ1-6
CDR3 DNA: TGTGCCAGCAGCAAAACCGGGACAGGGGTTTACCCCTATATCTCACCCCTCCACTTT
CDR3 protein: CASSKTGTGVYPYISPLHF

D gene: TRBD2
V gene: TRBV15
clone size: few
J gene: TRBJ2-3
CDR3 DNA: TGTGCCACCAGCAGAGGGACTAGCGGGGGGGCTGATACGCAGTATTTT
CDR3 protein: CATSRGTSGGADTQYF

D gene: TRBD1
V gene: TRBV6-5
clone size: few
J gene: TRBJ2-3
CDR3 DNA: TGTGCCAGCAGTATGGGACAGGGAACAGATACGCAGTATTTT
CDR3 protein: CASSMGQGTDTQYF

D gene: TRBD1
V gene: TRBV18
clone size: -
J gene: TRBJ2-7
CDR3 DNA: TGTGCCAGCTCACCGCGACAGGGTGGTTCGGCCTACGAGCAGTACTTC
CDR3 protein: CASSPRQGGSAYEQYF

D gene: -
V gene: TRBV7-8
clone size: -
J gene: TRBJ2-3
CDR3 DNA: TGTGCCAGCAGCTTAGGTGCTGGAGTAGGTACAGATACGCAGTATTTT
CDR3 protein: CASSLGAGVGTDTQYF

D gene: -
V gene: TRBV29-1
clone size: -
J gene: TRBJ1-1
CDR3 DNA: TGCAGCGTTGTGAAGAGAGTGATGAGGACTGAAGCTTTCTTT
CDR3 protein: CSVVKRVMRTEAFF

D gene: TRBD1
V gene: TRBV7-2
clone size: -
J gene: TRBJ1-5
CDR3 DNA: TGTGCCAGCAGCTTAAGAGAGGGACAGGGGAACAATCAGCCCCAGCATTTT
CDR3 protein: CASSLREGQGNNQPQHF